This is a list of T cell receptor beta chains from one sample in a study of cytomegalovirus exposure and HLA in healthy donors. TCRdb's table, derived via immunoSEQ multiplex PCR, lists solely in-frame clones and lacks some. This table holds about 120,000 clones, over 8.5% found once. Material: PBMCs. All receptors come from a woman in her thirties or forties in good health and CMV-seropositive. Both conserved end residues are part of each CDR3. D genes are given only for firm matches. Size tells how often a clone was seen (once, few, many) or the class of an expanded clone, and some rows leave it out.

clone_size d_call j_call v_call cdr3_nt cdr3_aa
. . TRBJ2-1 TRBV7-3 TGTGCCAGCAGCCGGGGATTAGGGATCAATGAGCAGTTCTTC CASSRGLGINEQFF
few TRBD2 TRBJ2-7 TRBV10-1 TGCGCCAGCTCCCAACGGGGGGTGGGCTCCTACGAGCAGTACTTC CASSQRGVGSYEQYF
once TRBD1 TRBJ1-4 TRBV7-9 TGTGCCAGCAGCTTAGCGGACAGGGGCAACGAAAAACTGTTTTTT CASSLADRGNEKLFF
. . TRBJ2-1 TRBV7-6 TGTGCCAGCAGCTCCTCGGACTTACTCCGAGATGAGCAGTTCTTC CASSSSDLLRDEQFF
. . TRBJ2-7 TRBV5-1 TGCGCCAGCAGCTTGGGGGGGACATTCCACCAGTCCTACGAGCAGTACTTC CASSLGGTFHQSYEQYF
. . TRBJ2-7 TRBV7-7 TGTGCCAGCAGCTTATCGGACAGCTACGAGCAGTACTTC CASSLSDSYEQYF
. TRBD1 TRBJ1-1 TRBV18 TGTGCCACCCAAAGGCCAGGGGGCTTGGAAGCTTTCTTT CATQRPGGLEAFF
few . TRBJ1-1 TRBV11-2 TGTGCCAGTTTGGGGGGAGGGACTGAAGCTTTCTTT CASLGGGTEAFF
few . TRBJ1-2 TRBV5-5 TGTGCCAGCAGCCCGGGGGGCAGGGGACGCGGCTACACCTTC CASSPGGRGRGYTF
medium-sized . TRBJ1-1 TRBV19 TGTGCCAGTAGTATTAGTCAGGACACTGAAGCTTTCTTT CASSISQDTEAFF
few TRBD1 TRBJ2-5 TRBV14 TGTGCCAGCAGCCAGGACGGACAGGGGGGAGAGACCCAGTACTTC CASSQDGQGGETQYF
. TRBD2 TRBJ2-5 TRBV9 TGTGCCAGCACCACGTACGTCAGCGGGGGGCCAGAGACCCAGTACTTC CASTTYVSGGPETQYF
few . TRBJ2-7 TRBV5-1 TGCGCCAGCAGCTTCTGGGAGGGGGGCTACGAGCAGTACTTC CASSFWEGGYEQYF
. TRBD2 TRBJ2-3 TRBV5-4 TGTGCCAGCAGCCTTAGACTAGCGGGGGGCACAGATACGCAGTATTTT CASSLRLAGGTDTQYF
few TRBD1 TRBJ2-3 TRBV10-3 TGTGCCATCATGGGGACAGGAGCCACAGATACGCAGTATTTT CAIMGTGATDTQYF
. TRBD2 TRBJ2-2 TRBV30 TGTGCCTGGATGCGGAGACTAGCGGGGGCCCGTCGGCCGAGGAACACCGGGGAGCTGTTTTTT CAWMRRLAGARRPRNTGELFF
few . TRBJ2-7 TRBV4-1 TGCGCCAGCAGCCAAGACGAGGTTAGCTCCTACGAGCAGTACTTC CASSQDEVSSYEQYF
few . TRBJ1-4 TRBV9 TGTGCCAGCAGCGTAGGATCCAGGTTGAATAATGAAAAACTGTTTTTT CASSVGSRLNNEKLFF
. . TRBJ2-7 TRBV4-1 TGCGCCAGCAGCGGGGGGATCGCCTACGAGCAGTACTTC CASSGGIAYEQYF
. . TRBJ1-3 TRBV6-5 TGTGCCAGCACGGGTGGAAACACCATATATTTT CASTGGNTIYF
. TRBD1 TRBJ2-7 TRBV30 TGTGCCTGGAAAGTGGGGCAGGGGGCCTACGAGCAGTACTTC CAWKVGQGAYEQYF
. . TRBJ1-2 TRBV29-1 TGCAGCGTTGAAGCGGGGATGGGAAGTCATGGTGGCTACACCTTC CSVEAGMGSHGGYTF
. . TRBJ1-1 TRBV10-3 TGTGCCATCAGGGAAGACTTAACTGAAGCTTTCTTT CAIREDLTEAFF
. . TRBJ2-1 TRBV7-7 TGTGCCAGCAGCTTAGCGGGAGCCTACAATGAGCAGTTCTTC CASSLAGAYNEQFF
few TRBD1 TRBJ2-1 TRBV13 TGTGCCAGCAGCCACCGGGACAGGGCTCCCAATGAGCAGTTCTTC CASSHRDRAPNEQFF
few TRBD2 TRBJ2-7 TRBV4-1 TGCGCCAGCAGCCAAGGTGGACGAGCGGGAGAGGGCTACGAGCAGTACTTC CASSQGGRAGEGYEQYF
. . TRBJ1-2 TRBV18 TGTGCCAGCTCACCGCCTTCAGGGTTCTATGGCTACACCTTC CASSPPSGFYGYTF
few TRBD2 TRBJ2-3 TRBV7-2 TGTGCCAGCAGCCCCCGGTTTAGCGGGGGGGGCACAGATACGCAGTATTTT CASSPRFSGGGTDTQYF
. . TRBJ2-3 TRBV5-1 TGCGCCAGCAGCTTACGGGGTCAGGATACGCAGTATTTT CASSLRGQDTQYF
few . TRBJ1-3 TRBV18 TGTGCCAGCTCACCAGGCGGAGACCGCTCTGGAAACACCATATATTTT CASSPGGDRSGNTIYF
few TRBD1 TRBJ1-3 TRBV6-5 TGTGCCAGCAGTTCCGGACAGGATTTCTCTGGAAACACCATATATTTT CASSSGQDFSGNTIYF
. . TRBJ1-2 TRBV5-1 TGCGCCAGCAGCCTTCTGGGGGGGCAGAACTATGGCTACACCTTC CASSLLGGQNYGYTF
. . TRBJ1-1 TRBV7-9 TGTGCCAGCAGCTTAATCGGGAACACTGAAGCTTTCTTT CASSLIGNTEAFF
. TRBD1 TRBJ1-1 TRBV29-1 TGCAGCGTCCACCGACAGGGGAAGAGCACTGAAGCTTTCTTT CSVHRQGKSTEAFF
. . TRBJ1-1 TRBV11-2 TGTGCCAGCAGTCCTATGGGAGACAACCCCAAAGCTTTCTTT CASSPMGDNPKAFF
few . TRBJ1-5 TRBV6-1 TGTGCCAGCAGTGACTATTGGGCCGGGGGAGTTCAGCCCCAGCATTTT CASSDYWAGGVQPQHF
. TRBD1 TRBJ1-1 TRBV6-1 TGTGCCAGCAGCAGACAGGGCGAAGACACTGAAGCTTTCTTT CASSRQGEDTEAFF
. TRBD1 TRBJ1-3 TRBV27 TGTGCCAGCAGTTTCGACAGGGAGGCCGCTGGAAACACCATATATTTT CASSFDREAAGNTIYF
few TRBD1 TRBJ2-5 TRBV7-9 TGTGCCAGCAGCTTATTGGGGACAGGGAGGTTTGGCGAGACCCAGTACTTC CASSLLGTGRFGETQYF
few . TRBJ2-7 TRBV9 TGTGCCAGCAGCGTAGGTAGGGGAACTATCTACGAGCAGTACTTC CASSVGRGTIYEQYF
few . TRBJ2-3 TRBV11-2 TGTGCCAGCTCCCTTAAAGATACGCAGTATTTT CASSLKDTQYF